Listed below are T cell receptor beta chains from one sample, sequenced in a study of early T cells in non-severe SARS-CoV-2 infection. TCRdb processed the 5' RACE reads anew with MiXCR; each CDR3 protein has one entry. In the table there are approximately 70,000 distinct CDR3 sequences, roughly 13% of which are singletons. Input material: whole blood. These TCRs come from an adult who was a healthcare worker with PCR-confirmed SARS-CoV-2 infection or an uninfected control (not recorded which). Both conserved end residues are part of each CDR3. Each record gives: D gene, clone size, V gene, J gene, CDR3 protein, CDR3 DNA. A D gene is named only where the DNA matches it firmly. A row's size may be missing; if present it is once, few, many or a size class.

>NA|many|TRBV7-2|TRBJ1-6
CASSLLARGDSPLHF
TGTGCCAGCAGCTTATTGGCCAGGGGTGATTCACCCCTCCACTTT
>TRBD1|NA|TRBV3-1|TRBJ2-3
CASSQARGSGNTQYF
TGTGCCAGCAGCCAAGCCAGGGGGTCAGGGAATACGCAGTATTTT
>NA|many|TRBV30|TRBJ1-3
CAWSRTAGNTIYF
TGTGCCTGGAGTCGGACAGCGGGAAACACCATATATTTT
>NA|many|TRBV5-1|TRBJ1-1
CASSPTSVMNTEAFF
TGCGCCAGCAGCCCGACGAGTGTCATGAACACTGAAGCTTTCTTT
>NA|many|TRBV7-6|TRBJ2-3
CASSSRNSRSDTQYF
TGTGCCAGCAGCTCCAGAAACAGTAGGTCAGATACGCAGTATTTT
>NA|many|TRBV5-4|TRBJ2-3
CASSTTTGTDTQYF
TGTGCCAGCAGCACAACCACAGGGACCGATACGCAGTATTTT
>NA|NA|TRBV7-3|TRBJ2-2
CASSLIRTKNTGELFF
TGTGCCAGCAGCTTAATCCGGACAAAGAACACCGGGGAGCTGTTTTTT
>TRBD2|NA|TRBV10-3|TRBJ2-5
CAIKRTSQETQYF
TGTGCCATCAAAAGGACTAGCCAAGAGACCCAGTACTTC
>NA|NA|TRBV29-1|TRBJ2-3
CSVRAGYADTQYF
TGCAGCGTTCGTGCGGGGTACGCAGATACGCAGTATTTT
>NA|many|TRBV7-2|TRBJ2-2
CASSSVPGTGELFF
TGTGCCAGCAGCTCCGTGCCAGGCACCGGGGAGCTGTTTTTT
>NA|many|TRBV4-2|TRBJ2-1
CASSQARGSYNEQFF
TGTGCCAGCAGCCAAGCCCGAGGGTCCTACAATGAGCAGTTCTTC